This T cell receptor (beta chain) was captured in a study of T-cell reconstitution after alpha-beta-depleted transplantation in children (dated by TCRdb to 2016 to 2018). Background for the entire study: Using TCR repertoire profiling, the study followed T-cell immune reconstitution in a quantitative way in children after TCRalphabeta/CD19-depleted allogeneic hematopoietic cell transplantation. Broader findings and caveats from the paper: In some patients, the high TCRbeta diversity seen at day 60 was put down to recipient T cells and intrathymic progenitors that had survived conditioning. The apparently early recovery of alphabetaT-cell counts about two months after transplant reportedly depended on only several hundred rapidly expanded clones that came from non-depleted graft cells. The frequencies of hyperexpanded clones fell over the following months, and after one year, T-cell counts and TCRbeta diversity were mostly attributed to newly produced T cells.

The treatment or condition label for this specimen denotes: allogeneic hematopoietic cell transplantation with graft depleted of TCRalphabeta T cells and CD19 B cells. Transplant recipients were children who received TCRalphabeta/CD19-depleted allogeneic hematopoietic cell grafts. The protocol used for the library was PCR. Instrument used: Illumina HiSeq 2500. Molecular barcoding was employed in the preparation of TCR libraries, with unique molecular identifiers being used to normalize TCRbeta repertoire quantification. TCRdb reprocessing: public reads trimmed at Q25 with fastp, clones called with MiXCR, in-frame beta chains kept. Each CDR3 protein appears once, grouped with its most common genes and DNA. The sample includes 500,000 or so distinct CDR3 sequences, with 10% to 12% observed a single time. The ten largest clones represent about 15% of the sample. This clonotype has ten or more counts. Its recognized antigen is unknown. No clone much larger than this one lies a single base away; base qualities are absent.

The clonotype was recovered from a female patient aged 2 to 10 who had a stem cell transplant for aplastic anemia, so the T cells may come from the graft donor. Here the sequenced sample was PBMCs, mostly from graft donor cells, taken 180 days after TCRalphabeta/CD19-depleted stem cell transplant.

CDR3 loop: CSDSRGTDTQYF. The DNA sequence follows: TGCAGCGACAGCAGGGGCACAGATACGCAGTATTTT. The rearrangement joined TRBV29-1 to TRBJ2-3; 5 matching bases give a weak D call of TRBD1. From the cysteine through the phenylalanine, the CDR3 covers 12 amino acids. The read is trimmed to its CDR3 DNA, 36 bases read in frame from base 1. In the germline V gene, CDR1 corresponds to SQVTM and CDR2 to ANQGSEA. The junction carries 9 bases between V and J, which are trimmed by 7 bases and 1 base respectively.